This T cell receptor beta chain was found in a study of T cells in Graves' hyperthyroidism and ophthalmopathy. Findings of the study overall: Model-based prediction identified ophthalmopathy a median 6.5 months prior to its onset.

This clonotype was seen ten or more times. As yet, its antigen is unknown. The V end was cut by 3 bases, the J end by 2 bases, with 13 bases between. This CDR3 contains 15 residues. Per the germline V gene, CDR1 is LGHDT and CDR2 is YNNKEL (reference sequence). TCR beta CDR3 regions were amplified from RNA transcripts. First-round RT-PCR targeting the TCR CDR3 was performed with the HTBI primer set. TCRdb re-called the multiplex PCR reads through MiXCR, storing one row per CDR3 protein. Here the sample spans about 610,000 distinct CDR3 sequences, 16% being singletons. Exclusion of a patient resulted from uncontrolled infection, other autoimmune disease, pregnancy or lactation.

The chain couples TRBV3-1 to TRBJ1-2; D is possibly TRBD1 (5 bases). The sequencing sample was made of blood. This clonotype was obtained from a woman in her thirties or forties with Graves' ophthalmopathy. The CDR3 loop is CASSQPGTGNYGYTF. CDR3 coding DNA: TGTGCCAGCAGCCAGCCGGGGACTGGGAACTATGGCTACACCTTC.